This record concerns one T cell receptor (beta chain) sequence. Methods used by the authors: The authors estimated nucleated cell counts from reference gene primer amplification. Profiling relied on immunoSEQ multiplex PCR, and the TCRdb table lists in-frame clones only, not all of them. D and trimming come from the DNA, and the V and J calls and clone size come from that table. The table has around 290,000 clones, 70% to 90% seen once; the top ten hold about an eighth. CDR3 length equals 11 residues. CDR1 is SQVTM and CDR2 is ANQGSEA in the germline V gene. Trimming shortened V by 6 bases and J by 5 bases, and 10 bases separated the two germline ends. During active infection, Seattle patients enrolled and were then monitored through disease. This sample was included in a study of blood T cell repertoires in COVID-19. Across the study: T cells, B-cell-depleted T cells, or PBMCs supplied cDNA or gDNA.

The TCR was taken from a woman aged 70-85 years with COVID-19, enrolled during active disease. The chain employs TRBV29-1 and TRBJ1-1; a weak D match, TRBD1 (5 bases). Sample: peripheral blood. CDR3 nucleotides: TGCAGCGTCGCGGGGGAAACTGAAGCTTTCTTT. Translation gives CSVAGETEAFF.